This T cell receptor beta chain was captured in a study of shared clonotypes between healthy human individuals. This clone has only one observation. Only Caucasian adults living in Nashville, Tennessee made up the donor group. Around 90 million PBMCs per unsorted sample were used for genomic DNA. This CDR3 contains 16 residues. The ends lost 1 base at V and 2 bases at J; junction bases unmatched: 3. Germline lookup yields CDR1 SEHNR and CDR2 FQNEAQ (reference sequence). Deep-level running was used for the assay. Sequenced by immunoSEQ multiplex PCR; TCRdb stores in-frame clones only, minus some. Altogether about 560,000 clones are present, roughly 79% being singletons, with the ten largest covering 12%.

Specimen: PBMCs. This chain links TRBV7-9 with TRBJ2-1; the match to TRBD2 covers 9 bases. This TCR was sampled from a woman in her thirties or forties in good health. Some clones in this sample may be carry-over from other donors' samples. CDR3 residues: CASSLVASGAYNEQFF. The CDR3 DNA is TGTGCCAGCAGCTTAGTTGCTAGCGGGGCCTACAATGAGCAGTTCTTC.